The 30 T cell receptor beta chains in this list originate from one sample, sequenced in a study of T cells in Graves' hyperthyroidism and ophthalmopathy (dated by TCRdb to between 2019 and 2020). Libraries were prepared through multiplex PCR. The instrument given in TCRdb is Illumina HiSeq 2000. TCR beta CDR3 regions were amplified from RNA transcripts. The first round of RT-PCR for the TCR CDR3 was performed with the HTBI primer set and the Qiagen OneStep RT-PCR kit. Through fastp at Q25 and MiXCR, TCRdb rebuilt clones from the public reads, retaining in-frame beta chains. Here each entry gathers all rows of one CDR3 protein and keeps the most common genes and DNA. The sample table lists roughly 570,000 distinct CDR3 sequences, approximately 14% of them with a count of one. About 7% of the sample goes to the ten largest clones. Sequenced input: blood. Every receptor here comes from a woman between 25 and 40 years old with Graves' hyperthyroidism.

As regards this clonotype: At one boundary the junction diverges from the germline segment, which might be a read error. Here the CDR3 reads CASSPIMGPYGQYF. The CDR3 DNA reads as TGTGCCAGCAGTCCGATCATGGGACCCTACGGGCAGTACTTC. The chain links TRBV28 to TRBJ2-7; D may match TRBD1 or TRBD2 (5 bases each). This CDR3 is 14 amino acids long. Per germline, CDR1 MDHEN and CDR2 SYDVKM.

This clonotype has a count of ten or more. V usage is TRBV12-3 or TRBV12-4 and J usage is TRBJ2-7; D could derive from TRBD1 or TRBD2 (5 bases each). V gave up 5 bases and J gave up 2 bases, with 10 bases separating them. CDR3 length: 13 residues. For the CDR3, the DNA is TGTGCCAGCAGTGACCGGGACGCCTACGAGCAGTACTTC. Translation: CASSDRDAYEQYF.

This clonotype was observed a few times. The rearrangement links TRBV7-2 to TRBJ1-3, with D maybe TRBD1 (5 bases). Deletions cut 2 bases from V and 5 bases from J, with 16 bases between. Germline loops: CDR1 SGHTA, CDR2 FQGNSA. CDR3 size: 16 residues. CDR3: CASSLSEQVRRNTIYF. For the CDR3, the DNA is TGTGCCAGCAGCTTATCGGAACAGGTCCGTAGAAACACCATATATTTT.

This clonotype appeared many times. The V and J genes are TRBV7-2 and TRBJ1-6; no reliable D call. The CDR3 consists of 15 residues. The V gene's germline CDR1 is SGHTA and CDR2 FQGNSA. V was clipped by 1 base and J by 13 bases, with 17 bases between them. The CDR3 DNA sequence: TGTGCCAGCAGCTTAGTCCCCGGACTAGGTGGGCCCCTCCACTTT. Amino acid sequence: CASSLVPGLGGPLHF.

The chain joins TRBV5-1 to TRBJ2-2; 9 bases match TRBD1. Germline V gene sequence: CDR1 SGHRS, CDR2 YFSETQ. The CDR3 is made up of 15 amino acids. With 7 bases clipped from V and 3 bases from J, the junction kept 7 bases outside the gene matches. The CDR3: CASQPGQGDTGELFF. The CDR3 coding sequence is TGCGCCAGCCAACCGGGACAGGGTGACACCGGGGAGCTGTTTTTT.

This chain uses TRBV4-2 with TRBJ2-3; a possible D gene is TRBD2 (6 bases). The CDR3 sequence is 15 residues long. The germline gives CDR1 LGHNA, CDR2 YNFKEQ. V lost 1 base and J 5 bases, leaving 13 bases between the germline ends. Written as DNA, the CDR3 is TGTGCCAGCAGCCAAGTGGGAGGTTCGGGAGATACGCAGTATTTT. It codes for CASSQVGGSGDTQYF.

In its sample, this clonotype was seen many times. The J gene is TRBJ2-1, the V gene TRBV7-2; the D gene is possibly TRBD1 (7 bases). The CDR3 has 16 residues. V was pared by 2 bases and J by 1 base, with 12 bases between. Germline CDR1 is SGHTA and CDR2 is FQGNSA. The CDR3 sequence is CASSLRPGGSYNEQFF. For the CDR3, the DNA is TGTGCCAGCAGCTTACGACCAGGGGGGTCCTACAATGAGCAGTTCTTC.

This clonotype was counted at least ten times. This chain links TRBV28 with TRBJ1-4, with D unclear. Trimming removed 5 bases at V and 4 bases at J, with 17 bases between. The CDR3 spans 16 residues. Germline V gene data show CDR1 as MDHEN and CDR2 as SYDVKM. The CDR3 is CASSLGMTRYNEKLFF. The DNA for the CDR3 is TGTGCCAGCAGTCTCGGGATGACCCGGTATAATGAAAAACTGTTTTTT.

This clonotype was recorded at least ten times. This chain joins TRBV20-1 and TRBJ2-1; D not certain. V lost 5 bases to trimming and J lost 5 bases, with 10 bases between them. CDR3 length equals 12 residues. Germline lookup yields CDR1 DFQATT and CDR2 SNEGSKA (reference sequence). CDR3 DNA sequence: TGCAGTGCTGCTCGTGGGAACAATGAGCAGTTCTTC. This codes for CSAARGNNEQFF.

This clonotype was seen only a few times. The chain has TRBV7-3 and TRBJ1-1; D ambiguous. Germline V gene lookup returns CDR1 SGHTA and CDR2 FQGTGA. The length of the CDR3 is 13 residues. V was trimmed by 2 bases and J by 6 bases, leaving 10 bases between them. The CDR3 sequence is CASSLGPFAEAFF. The CDR3 DNA is TGTGCCAGCAGCTTAGGACCGTTCGCTGAAGCTTTCTTT.

This chain joins TRBV4-2 and TRBJ1-4; 9 bases align to TRBD1. Unmatched junction bases numbered 8, after V lost 4 bases and J lost 5 bases. The CDR3 sequence is 16 residues long. Looked up from germline, CDR1 is LGHNA and CDR2 is YNFKEQ. The CDR3 sequence is CASSRVRGQGNEKLFF. The CDR3 DNA follows: TGTGCCAGCAGCCGAGTCCGGGGACAGGGAAATGAAAAACTGTTTTTT.

This clonotype turned up a few times. The DNA of the CDR3 is TGTGCCAGCAGTGATTACCGGGGACTAGCGGGAGTAGTTGAGCAGTTCTTC. It codes for CASSDYRGLAGVVEQFF. The chain joins TRBV6-1 to TRBJ2-1; 14 bases align to TRBD2. With V trimmed by 3 bases and J by 9 bases, 10 bases remained unmatched. Germline assignment: CDR1 MNHNS and CDR2 SASEGT. The CDR3 is 17 residues long.

This clonotype was recorded at least ten times. V and J are TRBV29-1 and TRBJ2-1; 8 bases are a match to TRBD1. Germline-derived CDR1 and CDR2 are SQVTM and ANQGSEA. V lost 3 bases, J lost 8 bases, and 6 bases stayed unmatched. CDR3 length: 13 residues. CDR3 bases: TGCAGCGTTGATTGGAGCAGGGGGCATGAGCAGTTCTTC. Translating it yields CSVDWSRGHEQFF.

This clonotype was recorded at least ten times. The chain carries TRBV3-1 and TRBJ1-1; TRBD1 might be the D (6 bases). Germline assignment: CDR1 LGHDT and CDR2 YNNKEL (reference sequence). The CDR3 consists of 15 residues. Between the trimmed V and J ends, which lost 1 base and 3 bases, there was a span of 12 bases. DNA for the CDR3: TGTGCCAGCAGCCAAGGGGGGGGCTGGGACACTGAAGCTTTCTTT. Encoded protein: CASSQGGGWDTEAFF.

This rearrangement joins TRBV20-1 to TRBJ2-3, with 14 bases aligning to TRBD2. The CDR3 contains 19 residues. V lost 0 bases to trimming and J lost 2 bases; unmatched junction nucleotides: 10. Germline V gene data show CDR1 as DFQATT and CDR2 as SNEGSKA (reference sequence). The CDR3 coding sequence is TGCAGTGCTAGAGACCAGACTAGCGGGAGGGCCGGGGTCACAGATACGCAGTATTTT. Translating gives CSARDQTSGRAGVTDTQYF.

This clonotype was seen at least ten times. The gene calls are TRBV28 and TRBJ1-6; D may be TRBD1 (5 bases). The CDR3 has 16 residues. Looked up from germline, CDR1 is MDHEN and CDR2 is SYDVKM. Trimming cost V 6 bases and J 7 bases, with 19 bases left between them. CDR3 amino acids: CASRSTESLENSPLHF. CDR3 DNA sequence: TGTGCCAGCAGATCGACAGAATCCCTCGAGAATTCACCCCTCCACTTT.

This clonotype was counted many times. J is TRBJ2-1 and V is TRBV7-9; D ambiguous. CDR3 length: 19 amino acids. V was trimmed by 1 base and J by 1 base, leaving 20 bases between them. From germline, CDR1 is SEHNR and CDR2 FQNEAQ (reference sequence). The CDR3 DNA follows: TGTGCCAGCAGCTTAGGCTATCAGCTACCACATAAGTCCTACAATGAGCAGTTCTTC. Encoded protein: CASSLGYQLPHKSYNEQFF.

This chain connects TRBV6-4 to TRBJ2-1; the D gene is possibly TRBD2 (5 bases). Germline CDR1 and CDR2: MRHNA and SNTAGT. V was shortened by 4 bases and J by 8 bases, with 21 bases between the two germline ends. The CDR3 is 16 amino acids. The CDR3 sequence is CASSAIGLAPVDEQFF. The DNA for the CDR3 is TGTGCCAGCAGTGCGATAGGACTTGCCCCGGTCGATGAGCAGTTCTTC.

This sequence joins TRBV20-1 and TRBJ2-1, with TRBD2 matching 7 bases. The germline gives CDR1 DFQATT, CDR2 SNEGSKA (reference sequence). The J segment lost 4 bases and the V segment lost 6 bases, leaving 12 bases of the junction unmatched. The length of the CDR3 is 15 residues. The CDR3 here is CSAFTLSGVYNEQFF. CDR3 sequence (DNA): TGCAGTGCGTTTACCCTAAGCGGGGTTTACAATGAGCAGTTCTTC.

The table lists this clonotype with a few counts. The rearrangement uses TRBV6-5 and TRBJ2-7; D tentatively reads TRBD1 or TRBD2 (5 bases each). Germline V CDR1 and CDR2: MNHEY, SVGAGI. The CDR3 length is 14 residues. The germline V and J ends were trimmed by 2 bases and 0 bases, with 8 bases remaining between them. The CDR3 DNA reads TGTGCCAGCAGTTACGTCGGGACCTCCTACGAGCAGTACTTC. Translating gives CASSYVGTSYEQYF.

This rearrangement joins TRBV5-4 to TRBJ2-1, with D unresolved. Germline values: CDR1 SGHNT, CDR2 YYREEE (reference sequence). CDR3 size: 13 residues. V was cut by 0 bases and J by 10 bases, with 11 bases left in between. The CDR3 DNA reads TGTGCCAGCAGCTTGGTGTCTGGCGAAGAGCAGTTCTTC. This translates into CASSLVSGEEQFF.

This chain connects TRBV20-1 to TRBJ1-3, with D hard to call. V lost 1 base, J lost 1 base, and 11 bases lay in between. Germline values: CDR1 DFQATT, CDR2 SNEGSKA (reference sequence). The CDR3 sequence is 15 residues long. The CDR3 spells CSARGGRGSGNTIYF. The CDR3 DNA follows: TGCAGTGCTAGAGGAGGGCGTGGGTCTGGAAACACCATATATTTT.

Details on this clonotype: At one end the junction does not follow the germline gene, possibly because of a read error. The chain has TRBV9 and TRBJ2-3; 9 bases fit TRBD2. The CDR3 consists of 15 residues. Looked up from germline, CDR1 is SGDLS and CDR2 is YYNGEE. The CDR3 sequence is CASSTSGASTNTQYF. In DNA, the CDR3 is TGTGCCAGCTCGACTAGCGGAGCTAGCACAAATACGCAGTATTTT.

In this sample, this clonotype turned up a few times. The gene calls are TRBV20-1 and TRBJ1-1; the match to TRBD1 covers 8 bases. Germline trimming cut 4 bases from V and 1 base from J; bases unmatched to any gene: 8. This CDR3 is built from 15 residues. CDR1 and CDR2 from the germline V gene are DFQATT and SNEGSKA (reference sequence). The CDR3 bases are TGCAGTGCTATCAGGGGGCTTACGGAGAACACTGAAGCTTTCTTT. Its translation: CSAIRGLTENTEAFF.

This chain joins TRBV15 and TRBJ2-2; TRBD2 is a possible D gene (6 bases). CDR1 is LNHNV, CDR2 YYDKDF, per germline (reference sequence). V was clipped by 0 bases and J by 6 bases, with 17 bases between them. This CDR3 is built from 17 residues. Here the CDR3 DNA reads TGTGCCACCAGCAGAGATGCAGGCCGGGGGATTGCCGGGGAGCTGTTTTTT. This codes for CATSRDAGRGIAGELFF.

This clonotype was counted between two and nine times. The gene calls are TRBV9 and TRBJ1-2; tentative D call: TRBD1 (5 bases). This CDR3 has 15 amino acids. The germline V gene has CDR1 SGDLS and CDR2 YYNGEE. The V gene lost 2 bases and the J gene lost 7 bases, with 18 bases spanning the gap. In nucleotides, the CDR3 is TGTGCCAGCAGCGTCCGGGACGGAGCCGTTGGTGGCTACACCTTC. Encoded protein: CASSVRDGAVGGYTF.

The sample holds many counts of this clonotype. The V call is TRBV6-1, the J call TRBJ2-5; perhaps TRBD1 as D (5 bases). V lost 2 bases and J 3 bases, leaving 25 bases between the germline ends. This CDR3 has 19 residues. Per the germline V gene, CDR1 is MNHNS and CDR2 is SASEGT. CDR3 residues: CASSEPWFGVQASKETQYF. CDR3 DNA sequence: TGTGCCAGCAGTGAACCCTGGTTCGGTGTACAGGCGTCAAAAGAGACCCAGTACTTC.

This clonotype was seen at least ten times. The genes are TRBV20-1 and TRBJ2-7; D perhaps matches TRBD1 (5 bases). The V gene's germline CDR1 is DFQATT and CDR2 SNEGSKA (reference sequence). The V end was cut by 0 bases, the J end by 2 bases, with 29 bases between. The CDR3 spans 20 residues. Here the CDR3 DNA reads TGCAGTGCTAGAGATCGAACCACAGGCCCATCCCTACTAAAGCCCTACGAGCAGTACTTC. Protein: CSARDRTTGPSLLKPYEQYF.

Points on this clonotype: The germline gene is not matched at one end of the junction; a read error may be the cause. This chain connects TRBV14 to TRBJ2-7, with D possibly matching TRBD2 (6 bases). Looked up from germline, CDR1 is SGHDN and CDR2 is FVKESK. This CDR3 is built from 15 residues. The chain's CDR3 is CACSARDSETYEQYF. CDR3 nucleotides: TGTGCCTGCAGCGCCCGGGACTCGGAAACCTACGAGCAGTACTTC.

A few counts support this clonotype. The rearrangement uses TRBV4-2 and TRBJ2-2, with 7 positions matching TRBD2. The V and J ends lost 0 bases and 4 bases, in that order; junction bases with no gene match: 14. Germline CDR1 LGHNA, CDR2 YNFKEQ. The CDR3 is 19 residues long. The CDR3 protein is CASSQDGLGLADFTGELFF. Here the CDR3 DNA reads TGTGCCAGCAGCCAAGATGGGTTGGGGCTAGCGGATTTCACCGGGGAGCTGTTTTTT.